These 14 T cell receptor beta chains share one sample of origin, sequenced in a study of blood T cell repertoires in COVID-19. The data were produced by immunoSEQ multiplex PCR, yet TCRdb's version contains in-frame clones alone and is incomplete. This table holds about 320,000 clones, roughly 88% found once. The sample comprised peripheral blood. The receptors stem from a woman aged 25 to 39 with COVID-19, enrolled during active disease.

A single count supports this clone. Other nucleotide sequences from this sample produce the same CDR3. The V call is TRBV6-5, the J call TRBJ1-1, with unresolved D. Trimming shortened V by 6 bases and J by 1 base, and 9 bases separated the two germline ends. The CDR3 loop spans 13 amino acids. Per the germline V gene, CDR1 is MNHEY and CDR2 is SVGAGI. CDR3 nucleotide sequence: TGTGCCAGCAGGGACTCCAGGAACACTGAAGCTTTCTTT. Its translation is CASRDSRNTEAFF.

The rearrangement uses TRBV7-6 and TRBJ2-2, with D possibly TRBD1 on 5 matching bases. Trimming left V 5 bases short and J 3 bases short, with 13 bases between. This CDR3 has 15 residues. Germline V gives CDR1 SGHVS, CDR2 FNYEAQ. The CDR3 DNA sequence: TGTGCCAGCAGCCTGGCAGGGTTGGACACCGGGGAGCTGTTTTTT. Protein product: CASSLAGLDTGELFF.

The chain couples TRBV2 to TRBJ1-3; 7 bases align to TRBD1. The CDR3 covers 14 residues. V was clipped by 4 bases and J by 4 bases; unmatched bases: 4. CDR1 and CDR2 from the germline V gene are SNHLY and FYNNEI. CDR3 amino acids: CASSGQGMGNTIYF. CDR3 nucleotide sequence: TGTGCCAGCAGTGGACAGGGAATGGGAAACACCATATATTTT.

The chain carries TRBV10-2 and TRBJ1-5; D remains unclear. The germline V gene has CDR1 WSHSY and CDR2 SAAADI. The V and J ends lost 7 bases and 3 bases respectively, with 16 bases between them. The CDR3 covers 15 residues. The CDR3 sequence is CASTPHWQVNQPQHF. The CDR3 DNA follows: TGCGCCAGCACCCCCCATTGGCAGGTCAATCAGCCCCAGCATTTT.

The genes are TRBV5-1 and TRBJ2-2; 9 bases align to TRBD2. The V segment lost 6 bases and the J segment 4 bases; nucleotides outside the gene matches: 7. This CDR3 comprises 15 residues. Germline loops: CDR1 SGHRS, CDR2 YFSETQ. In DNA, the CDR3 is TGCGCCAGCACAGCGGGGGGTCTCCGCACCGGGGAGCTGTTTTTT. This gives the protein CASTAGGLRTGELFF.

The chain links TRBV2 to TRBJ2-7, with D possibly TRBD2 on 5 matching bases. V lost 8 bases, J lost 0 bases, and 11 bases lay in between. The germline CDR1 and CDR2 sequences are SNHLY and FYNNEI. This CDR3 is 13 amino acids long. The CDR3 DNA sequence: TGTGCCAGCGCTCGGGAACGCTCCTACGAGCAGTACTTC. Its protein product is CASARERSYEQYF.

This chain uses TRBV7-3 with TRBJ1-6; 7 bases are a match to TRBD1. The ends lost 5 bases at V and 6 bases at J; junction bases unmatched: 4. Germline-derived CDR1 and CDR2 are SGHTA and FQGTGA. The CDR3 extends over 14 amino acids. The CDR3 nucleotides are TGTGCCAGCAGCCTCAGGGGGAGTAATTCACCCCTCCACTTT. The encoded protein is CASSLRGSNSPLHF.

The chain uses TRBV19 and TRBJ1-6; 9 bases map to TRBD1. V lost 5 bases to trimming and J lost 9 bases; unmatched junction nucleotides: 5. The CDR3 is made up of 14 amino acids. Germline-derived CDR1 and CDR2 are LNHDA and SQIVND (reference sequence). The CDR3 DNA reads as TGTGCCAGTAGTGGGGGGACAGGGTTTTCACCCCTCCACTTT. It specifies CASSGGTGFSPLHF.

This chain connects TRBV7-9 to TRBJ1-2; D is unclear. This CDR3 contains 13 residues. Looked up from germline, CDR1 is SEHNR and CDR2 is FQNEAQ (reference sequence). Trimming took off 1 base at V and 7 bases at J, with 10 bases between the two ends. The CDR3 reads CASSLGLDGGYTF. CDR3 DNA sequence: TGTGCCAGCAGCTTAGGACTCGATGGTGGCTACACCTTC.

J is TRBJ1-2 and V is TRBV7-8, with D hard to call. V lost 0 bases to trimming and J lost 5 bases, with 19 bases between them. This CDR3 comprises 17 residues. Germline CDR1 is SGHVS and CDR2 is FQNEAQ. The CDR3, as DNA: TGTGCCAGCAGCTTAGCCGGGATTGAGGTGGGGAATTATGGCTACACCTTC. Translating gives CASSLAGIEVGNYGYTF.

The gene calls are TRBV7-6 and TRBJ1-1, with 10 bases aligning to TRBD1. Germline assignment: CDR1 SGHVS and CDR2 FNYEAQ. V lost 1 base and J lost 6; bases outside the gene matches: 8. CDR3 length: 16 residues. CDR3 loop: CASSLGWRDRGSEAFF. Here the CDR3 DNA reads TGTGCCAGCAGCTTAGGGTGGCGGGACAGGGGATCTGAAGCTTTCTTT.

A single count supports this clone. The chain employs TRBV5-1 and TRBJ1-2, with no clear D. V shed 0 bases and J shed 5 bases, with 11 bases lying between them. CDR3 length: 14 amino acids. The germline CDR1 and CDR2 sequences are SGHRS and YFSETQ. CDR3 in DNA: TGCGCCAGCAGCTTGGACGCGGGGAGTTATGGCTACACCTTC. Translated: CASSLDAGSYGYTF.

The J gene is TRBJ1-2, the V gene TRBV4-1; 7 positions agree with TRBD1. V lost 3 bases to trimming and J lost 4 bases; unmatched junction nucleotides: 5. From germline, CDR1 is MGHRA and CDR2 YSYEKL. This CDR3 is built from 14 residues. The CDR3 DNA is TGCGCCAGCAGCCAGGTAACAGGGGTCTATGGCTACACCTTC. Translation gives CASSQVTGVYGYTF.

The CDR3 sequence is CASSDRDRAWDTGELFF. In nucleotides, the CDR3 is TGTGCCAGCAGTGACCGGGACAGGGCGTGGGACACCGGGGAGCTGTTTTTT. This chain uses TRBV6-1 with TRBJ2-2; 9 bases agree with TRBD1. Germline assignment: CDR1 MNHNS and CDR2 SASEGT. The CDR3 is 17 residues long. Trimming cost V 3 bases and J 3 bases; bases outside gene matches: 8.